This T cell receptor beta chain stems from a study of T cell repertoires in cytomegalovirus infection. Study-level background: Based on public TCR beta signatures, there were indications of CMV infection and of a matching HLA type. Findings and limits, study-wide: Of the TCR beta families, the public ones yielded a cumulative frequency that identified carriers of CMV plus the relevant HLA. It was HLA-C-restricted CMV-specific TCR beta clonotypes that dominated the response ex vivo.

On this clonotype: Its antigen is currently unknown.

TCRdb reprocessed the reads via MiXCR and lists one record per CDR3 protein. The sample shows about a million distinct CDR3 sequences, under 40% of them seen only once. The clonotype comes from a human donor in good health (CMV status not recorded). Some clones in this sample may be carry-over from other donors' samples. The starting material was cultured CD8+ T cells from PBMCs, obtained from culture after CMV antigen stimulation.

DNA for the CDR3: TGTGCCATCAGAATCCGGGACTACTCTGCGGATGAGCAGTTCTTC. Its translation: CAIRIRDYSADEQFF. V is TRBV10-3 and J is TRBJ2-1, with 7 bases identical to TRBD2. The V gene's germline CDR1 is ENHRY and CDR2 SYGVKD. Trimming at V came to 6 bases and at J to 8 bases, leaving 13 bases not matched to a gene. The CDR3 loop spans 15 amino acids.